This T cell receptor (beta chain) emerged from a study of a mutant IDH1 vaccine in newly diagnosed glioma. Of note for this clone: Its antigen is unknown.

Sequencing was performed with immunoSEQ multiplex PCR; in TCRdb, only in-frame clones are kept and a portion is missing. The table shows 77,000 or so clones, with 75% to 90% occurring only once. This sample's time point: week 23, last vaccination. What each vaccine dose contained was 300 ug of mutant IDH1 20-mer peptide, accompanied by topical imiquimod. The sample consisted of PBMCs, taken from a glioma patient whose treatment included an IDH1 peptide vaccine. The TCR originated in a woman aged 50 to 65 with glioma.

The CDR3 bases are TGCGCCAGCAGTGAGTCTTTCTATGGCTACACCTTC. It translates to CASSESFYGYTF. The chain is built from TRBV10-2 and TRBJ1-2; D is unclear. The germline CDR1 and CDR2 sequences are WSHSY and SAAADI. The CDR3 is 12 residues long. With 0 bases removed from V and 4 bases from J, the gap between germline ends came to 3 bases.